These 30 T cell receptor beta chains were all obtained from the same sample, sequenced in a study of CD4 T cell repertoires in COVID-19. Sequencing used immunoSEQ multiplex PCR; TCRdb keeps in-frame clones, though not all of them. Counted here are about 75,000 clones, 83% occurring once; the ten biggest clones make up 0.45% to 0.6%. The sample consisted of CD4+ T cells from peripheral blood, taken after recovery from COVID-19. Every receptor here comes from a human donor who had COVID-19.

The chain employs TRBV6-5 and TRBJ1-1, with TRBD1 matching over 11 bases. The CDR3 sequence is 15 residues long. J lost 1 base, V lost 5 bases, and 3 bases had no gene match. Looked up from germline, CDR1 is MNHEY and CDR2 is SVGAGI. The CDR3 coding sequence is TGTGCCAGCAGTAAGGACAGGGGGCCGAACACTGAAGCTTTCTTT. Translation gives CASSKDRGPNTEAFF.

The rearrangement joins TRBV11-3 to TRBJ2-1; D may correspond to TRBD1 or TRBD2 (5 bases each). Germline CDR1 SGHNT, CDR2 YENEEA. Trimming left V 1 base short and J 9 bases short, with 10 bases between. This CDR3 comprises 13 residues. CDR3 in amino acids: CASSLVTGGEQFF. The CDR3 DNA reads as TGTGCCAGCAGCTTAGTAACAGGAGGTGAGCAGTTCTTC.

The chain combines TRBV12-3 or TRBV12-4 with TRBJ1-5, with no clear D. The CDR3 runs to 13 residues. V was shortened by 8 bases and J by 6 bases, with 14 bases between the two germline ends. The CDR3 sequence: CASRKDGVQPQHF. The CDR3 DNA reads TGTGCCAGCCGTAAGGACGGAGTTCAGCCCCAGCATTTT.

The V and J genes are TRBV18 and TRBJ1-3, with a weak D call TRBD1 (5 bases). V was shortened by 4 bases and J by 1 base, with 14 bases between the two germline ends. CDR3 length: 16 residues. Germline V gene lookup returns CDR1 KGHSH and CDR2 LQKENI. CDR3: CASSQAGPQSGNTIYF. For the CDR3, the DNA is TGTGCCAGCTCACAGGCAGGGCCCCAGTCTGGAAACACCATATATTTT.

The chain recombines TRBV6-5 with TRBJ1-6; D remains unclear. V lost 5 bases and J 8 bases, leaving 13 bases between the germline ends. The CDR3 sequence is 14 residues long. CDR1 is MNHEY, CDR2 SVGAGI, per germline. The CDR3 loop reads CASSRGVRDSPLHF. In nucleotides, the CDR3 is TGTGCCAGCAGTCGGGGAGTTAGGGATTCACCCCTCCACTTT.

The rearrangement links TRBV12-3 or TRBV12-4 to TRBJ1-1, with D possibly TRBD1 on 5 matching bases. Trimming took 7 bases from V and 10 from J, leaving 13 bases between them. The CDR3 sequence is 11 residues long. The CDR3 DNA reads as TGTGCCAGCACCCAGACAGTGGGAGCTTTCTTT. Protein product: CASTQTVGAFF.

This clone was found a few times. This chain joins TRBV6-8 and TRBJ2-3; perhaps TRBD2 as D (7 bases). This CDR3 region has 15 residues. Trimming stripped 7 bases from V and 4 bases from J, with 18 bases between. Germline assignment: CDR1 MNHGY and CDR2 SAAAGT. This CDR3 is CASNGGGGQSDTQYF. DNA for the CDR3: TGTGCCAGCAACGGTGGGGGGGGGCAGTCAGATACGCAGTATTTT.

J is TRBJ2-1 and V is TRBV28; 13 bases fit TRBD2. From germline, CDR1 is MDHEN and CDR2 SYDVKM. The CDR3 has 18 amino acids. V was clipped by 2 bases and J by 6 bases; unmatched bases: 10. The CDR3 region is CASSLAAWGTSGINEQFF. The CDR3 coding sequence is TGTGCCAGCAGTTTAGCGGCCTGGGGGACTAGCGGGATCAATGAGCAGTTCTTC.

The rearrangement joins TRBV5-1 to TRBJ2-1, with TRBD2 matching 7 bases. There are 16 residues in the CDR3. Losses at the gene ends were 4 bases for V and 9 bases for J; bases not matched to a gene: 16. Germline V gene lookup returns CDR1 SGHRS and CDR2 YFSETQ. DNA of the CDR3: TGCGCCAGCAGCCCGGGGGGTGGCGGCGGGGTGGCTGAGCAGTTCTTC. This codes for CASSPGGGGGVAEQFF.

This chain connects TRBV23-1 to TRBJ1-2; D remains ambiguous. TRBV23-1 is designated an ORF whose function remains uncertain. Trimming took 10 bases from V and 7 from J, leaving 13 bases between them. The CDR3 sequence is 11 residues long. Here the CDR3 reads CAIILGCGYTF. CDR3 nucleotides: TGCGCCATAATTTTGGGCTGTGGCTACACCTTC.

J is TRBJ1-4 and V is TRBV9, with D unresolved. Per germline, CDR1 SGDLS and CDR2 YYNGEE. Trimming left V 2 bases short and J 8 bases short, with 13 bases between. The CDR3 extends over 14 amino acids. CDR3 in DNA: TGTGCCAGCAGCGTGGATGTTGTGGGGGAAAAACTGTTTTTT. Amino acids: CASSVDVVGEKLFF.

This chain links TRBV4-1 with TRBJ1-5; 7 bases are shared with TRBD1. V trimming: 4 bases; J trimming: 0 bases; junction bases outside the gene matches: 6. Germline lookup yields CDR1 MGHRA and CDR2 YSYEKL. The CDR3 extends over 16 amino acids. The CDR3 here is CASSRGGAGSNQPQHF. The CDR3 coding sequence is TGCGCCAGCAGCCGAGGGGGCGCGGGTAGCAATCAGCCCCAGCATTTT.

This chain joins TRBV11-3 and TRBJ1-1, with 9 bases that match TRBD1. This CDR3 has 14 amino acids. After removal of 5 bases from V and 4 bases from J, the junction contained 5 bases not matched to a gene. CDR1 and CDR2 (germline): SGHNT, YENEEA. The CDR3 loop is CASSLGQGSTEAFF. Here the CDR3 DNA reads TGTGCCAGCAGCCTCGGACAGGGGAGCACTGAAGCTTTCTTT.

The DNA for the CDR3 is TGTGCCATCAGTGCCGGATATGATCCCTACGAGCAGTACTTC. This sequence encodes CAISAGYDPYEQYF. This rearrangement joins TRBV10-3 to TRBJ2-7; D call uncertain. CDR3 length: 14 residues. Looked up from germline, CDR1 is ENHRY and CDR2 is SYGVKD. V was cut by 4 bases and J by 2 bases, with 12 bases left in between.

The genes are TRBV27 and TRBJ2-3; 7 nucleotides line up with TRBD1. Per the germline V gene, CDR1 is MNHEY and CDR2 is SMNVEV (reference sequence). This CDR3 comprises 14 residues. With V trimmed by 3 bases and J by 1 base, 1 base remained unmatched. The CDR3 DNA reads TGTGCCAGCAGTTTCGACAGGGGCACAGATACGCAGTATTTT. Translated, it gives CASSFDRGTDTQYF.

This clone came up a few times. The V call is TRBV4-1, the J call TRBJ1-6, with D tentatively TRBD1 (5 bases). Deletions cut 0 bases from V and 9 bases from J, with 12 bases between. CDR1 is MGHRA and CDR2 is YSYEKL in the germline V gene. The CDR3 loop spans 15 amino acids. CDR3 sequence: CASSQDLEGSSPLHF. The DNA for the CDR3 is TGCGCCAGCAGCCAAGATCTGGAGGGGAGTTCACCCCTCCACTTT.

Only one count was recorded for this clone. The CDR3 loop is CAWTDYNEQFF. The CDR3 bases are TGTGCCTGGACAGACTACAATGAGCAGTTCTTC. The chain joins TRBV30 to TRBJ2-1; no clear D gene. Deletions cut 4 bases from V and 3 bases from J, with 4 bases between. The CDR3 sequence is 11 residues long. Germline CDR1 reads GTSNPN; CDR2 reads SVGIG (reference sequence).

DNA of the CDR3: TGTGCCAGCAGCTTAGCTCAGGATAGCAATCAGCCCCAGCATTTT. This codes for CASSLAQDSNQPQHF. The chain couples TRBV11-3 to TRBJ1-5; D not resolved. The V and J ends lost 1 base and 0 bases respectively, with 7 bases between them. The CDR3 length is 15 residues. Per germline, CDR1 SGHNT and CDR2 YENEEA. Filled out from reference TRBV11-3 and TRBJ1-5, the complete variable domain reads EAGVVQSPRYKIIEKKQPVAFWCNPISGHNTLYWYLQNLGQGPELLIRYENEEAVDDSQLPKDRFSAERLKGVDSTLKIQPAELGDSAVYLCASSLAQDSNQPQHFGDGTRLSIL.

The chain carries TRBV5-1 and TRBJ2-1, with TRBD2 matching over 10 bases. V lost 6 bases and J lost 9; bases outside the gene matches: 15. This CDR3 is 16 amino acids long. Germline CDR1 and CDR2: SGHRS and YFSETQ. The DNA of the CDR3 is TGCGCCAGCACCCTAGGGACTAGCGCTACCCAGGGTGAGCAGTTCTTC. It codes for CASTLGTSATQGEQFF.

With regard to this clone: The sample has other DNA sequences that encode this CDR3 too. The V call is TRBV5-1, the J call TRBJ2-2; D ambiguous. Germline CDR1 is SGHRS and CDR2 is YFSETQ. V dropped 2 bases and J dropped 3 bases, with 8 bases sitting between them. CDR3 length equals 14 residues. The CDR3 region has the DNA TGCGCCAGCAGCTTAGGCGTGGACACCGGGGAGCTGTTTTTT. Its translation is CASSLGVDTGELFF.

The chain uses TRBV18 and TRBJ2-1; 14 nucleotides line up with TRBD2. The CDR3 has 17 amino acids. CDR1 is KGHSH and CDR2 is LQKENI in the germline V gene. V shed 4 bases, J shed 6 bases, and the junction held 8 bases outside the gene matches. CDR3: CASSLTSGRANPNEQFF. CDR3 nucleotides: TGTGCCAGCTCACTGACTAGCGGGAGGGCCAATCCCAATGAGCAGTTCTTC.

The CDR3 bases are TGTGCCAGCAGCTTCCTGGACGGCCCCTACGAGCAGTACTTC. Encoded protein: CASSFLDGPYEQYF. The chain has TRBV11-2 and TRBJ2-7; no firm D call. CDR1 SGHAT and CDR2 FQNNGV come from the germline V gene. Deletions cut 3 bases from V and 2 bases from J, with 11 bases between. The CDR3 has 14 residues.

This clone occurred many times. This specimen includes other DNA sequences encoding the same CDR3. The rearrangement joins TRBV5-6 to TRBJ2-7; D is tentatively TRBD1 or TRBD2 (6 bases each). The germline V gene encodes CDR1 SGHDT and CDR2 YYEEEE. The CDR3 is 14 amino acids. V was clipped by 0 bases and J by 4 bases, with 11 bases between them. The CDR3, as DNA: TGTGCCAGCAGCTTGGTGGGGGGCTGGTACGAGCAGTACTTC. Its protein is CASSLVGGWYEQYF.

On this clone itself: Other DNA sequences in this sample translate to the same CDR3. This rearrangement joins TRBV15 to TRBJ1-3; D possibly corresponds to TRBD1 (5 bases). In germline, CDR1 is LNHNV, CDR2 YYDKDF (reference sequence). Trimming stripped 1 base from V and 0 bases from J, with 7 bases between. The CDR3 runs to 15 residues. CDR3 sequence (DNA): TGTGCCACCAGCAGAGTGGGGGGCTCTGGAAACACCATATATTTT. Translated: CATSRVGGSGNTIYF.

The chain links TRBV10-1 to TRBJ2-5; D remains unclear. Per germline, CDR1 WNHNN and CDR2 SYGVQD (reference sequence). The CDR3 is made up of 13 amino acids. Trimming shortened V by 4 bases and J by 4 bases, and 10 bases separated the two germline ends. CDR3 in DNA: TGCGCCAGCAGTGGTGGGGTACCAGAGACCCAGTACTTC. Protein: CASSGGVPETQYF.

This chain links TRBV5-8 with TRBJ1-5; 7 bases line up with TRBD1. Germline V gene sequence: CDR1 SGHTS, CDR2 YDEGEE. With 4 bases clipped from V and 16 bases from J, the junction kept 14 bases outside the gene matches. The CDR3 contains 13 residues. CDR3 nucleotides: TGTGCCAGCAGCCCGAAACTGGGACAGCTACCTCATTTT. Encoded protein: CASSPKLGQLPHF.

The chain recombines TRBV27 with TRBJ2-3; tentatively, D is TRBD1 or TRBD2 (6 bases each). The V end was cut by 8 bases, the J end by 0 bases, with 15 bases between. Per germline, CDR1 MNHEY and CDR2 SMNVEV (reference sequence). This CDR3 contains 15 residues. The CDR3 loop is CASHPGAGSTDTQYF. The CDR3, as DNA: TGTGCCAGCCACCCGGGGGCTGGTAGCACAGATACGCAGTATTTT.

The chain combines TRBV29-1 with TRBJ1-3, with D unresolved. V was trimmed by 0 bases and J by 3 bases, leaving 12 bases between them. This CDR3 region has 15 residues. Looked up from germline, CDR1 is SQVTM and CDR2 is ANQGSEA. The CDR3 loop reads CSVEDLRKFGNTIYF. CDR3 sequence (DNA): TGCAGCGTTGAAGATCTAAGAAAGTTTGGAAACACCATATATTTT.

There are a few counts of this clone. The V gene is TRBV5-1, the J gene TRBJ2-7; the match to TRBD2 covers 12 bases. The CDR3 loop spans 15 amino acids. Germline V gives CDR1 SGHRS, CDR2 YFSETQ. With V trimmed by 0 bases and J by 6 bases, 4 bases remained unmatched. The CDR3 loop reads CASSLELAGGGEQYF. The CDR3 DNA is TGCGCCAGCAGCTTGGAACTAGCGGGAGGCGGCGAGCAGTACTTC.

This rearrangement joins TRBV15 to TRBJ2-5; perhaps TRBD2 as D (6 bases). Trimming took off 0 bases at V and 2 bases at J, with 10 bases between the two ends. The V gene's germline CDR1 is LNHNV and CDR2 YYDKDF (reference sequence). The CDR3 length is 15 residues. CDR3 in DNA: TGTGCCACCAGCAGAGATCGCGGGGAACAAGAGACCCAGTACTTC. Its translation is CATSRDRGEQETQYF.